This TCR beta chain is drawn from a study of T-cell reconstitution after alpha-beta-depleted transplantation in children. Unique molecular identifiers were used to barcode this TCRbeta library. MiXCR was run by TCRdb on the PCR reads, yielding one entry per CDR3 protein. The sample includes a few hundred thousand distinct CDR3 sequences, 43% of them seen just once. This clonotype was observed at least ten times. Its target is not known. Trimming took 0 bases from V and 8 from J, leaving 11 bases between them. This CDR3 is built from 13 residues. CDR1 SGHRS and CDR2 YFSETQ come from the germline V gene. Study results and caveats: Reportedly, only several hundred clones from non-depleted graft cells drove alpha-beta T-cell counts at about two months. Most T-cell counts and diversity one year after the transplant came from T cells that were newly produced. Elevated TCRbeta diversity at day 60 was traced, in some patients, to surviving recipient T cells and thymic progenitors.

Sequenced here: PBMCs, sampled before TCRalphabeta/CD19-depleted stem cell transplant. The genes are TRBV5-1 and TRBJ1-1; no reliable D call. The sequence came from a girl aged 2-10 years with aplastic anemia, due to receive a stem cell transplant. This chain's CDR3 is CASSLGENPEAFF. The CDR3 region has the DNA TGCGCCAGCAGCTTGGGCGAGAATCCCGAAGCTTTCTTT.